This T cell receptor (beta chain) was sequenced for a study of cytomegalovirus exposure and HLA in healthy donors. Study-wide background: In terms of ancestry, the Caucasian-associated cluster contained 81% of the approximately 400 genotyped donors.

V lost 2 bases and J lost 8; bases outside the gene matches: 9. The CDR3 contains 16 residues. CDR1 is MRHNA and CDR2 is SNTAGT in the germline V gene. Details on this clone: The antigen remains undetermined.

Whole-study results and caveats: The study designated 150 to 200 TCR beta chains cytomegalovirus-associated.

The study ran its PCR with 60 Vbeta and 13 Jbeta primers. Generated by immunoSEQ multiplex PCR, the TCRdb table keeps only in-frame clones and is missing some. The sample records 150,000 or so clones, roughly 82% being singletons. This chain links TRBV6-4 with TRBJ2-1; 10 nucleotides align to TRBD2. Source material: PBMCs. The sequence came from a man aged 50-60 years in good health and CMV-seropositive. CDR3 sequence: CASSDNKRGGGDEQFF. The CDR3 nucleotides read TGTGCCAGCAGTGACAATAAGCGGGGGGGCGGCGATGAGCAGTTCTTC.